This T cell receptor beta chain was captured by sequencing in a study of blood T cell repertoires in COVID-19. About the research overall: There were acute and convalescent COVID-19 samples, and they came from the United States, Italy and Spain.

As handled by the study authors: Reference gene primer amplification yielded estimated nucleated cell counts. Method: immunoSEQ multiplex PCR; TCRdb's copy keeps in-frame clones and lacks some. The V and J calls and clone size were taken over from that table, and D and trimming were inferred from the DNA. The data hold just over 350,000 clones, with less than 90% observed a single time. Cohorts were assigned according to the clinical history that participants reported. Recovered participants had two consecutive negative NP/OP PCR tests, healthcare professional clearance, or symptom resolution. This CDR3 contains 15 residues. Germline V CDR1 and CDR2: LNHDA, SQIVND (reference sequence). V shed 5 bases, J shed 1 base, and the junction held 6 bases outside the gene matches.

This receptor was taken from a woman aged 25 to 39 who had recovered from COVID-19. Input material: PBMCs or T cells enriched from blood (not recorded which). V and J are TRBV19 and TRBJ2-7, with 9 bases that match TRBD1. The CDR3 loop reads CASSHPGQGSYEQYF. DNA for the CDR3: TGTGCCAGTAGTCACCCGGGACAGGGATCCTACGAGCAGTACTTC. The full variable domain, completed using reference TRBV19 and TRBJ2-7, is DGGITQSPKYLFRKEGQNVTLSCEQNLNHDAMYWYRQDPGQGLRLIYYSQIVNDFQKGDIAEGYSVSREKKESFPLTVTSAQKNPTAFYLCASSHPGQGSYEQYFGPGTRLTVT.